The 32 T cell receptor beta chains below come from one sample, sequenced in a study of T-cell memory formation after mild COVID-19. Each CDR3 protein gets one entry after TCRdb re-called the 5' RACE reads with MiXCR. The data show 400,000 to 500,000 distinct CDR3 sequences, roughly 24% seen once. Input material: PBMCs or a T cell subset sorted from them (not recorded which). The receptors shown here come from an adult woman who had mild COVID-19 (a few samples of this study predate the infection). Cell type and time point are not known.

This clonotype has a handful of counts. The V call is TRBV6-6, the J call TRBJ2-5, with 9 bases aligning to TRBD1. J was trimmed by 4 bases and V by 5 bases; bases with no gene match: 11. Germline V CDR1 and CDR2: MNHNY, SVGAGI (reference sequence). This CDR3 has 16 amino acids. The CDR3 loop reads CASSLDRGRDRETQYF. Written as DNA, the CDR3 is TGTGCCAGCAGTCTTGACAGGGGGAGGGATCGAGAGACCCAGTACTTC.

This clonotype was counted a few times. J is TRBJ2-1 and V is TRBV6-1; TRBD2 matches 8 bases. CDR1 MNHNS and CDR2 SASEGT come from the germline V gene. The CDR3 has 14 amino acids. V shed 7 bases and J 9 bases; nucleotides not matched to a gene: 11. This chain's CDR3 is CASILAGGRIEQFF. CDR3 sequence (DNA): TGTGCCAGCATTCTCGCGGGGGGCCGGATTGAGCAGTTCTTC.

This chain connects TRBV5-1 to TRBJ1-4; possibly TRBD1 for D (5 bases). V was cut by 0 bases and J by 3 bases, with 12 bases left in between. CDR1 SGHRS and CDR2 YFSETQ come from the germline V gene. The CDR3 consists of 16 residues. Here the CDR3 reads CASSLVGASANEKLFF. DNA for the CDR3: TGCGCCAGCAGCTTGGTCGGGGCGTCTGCTAATGAAAAACTGTTTTTT.

Only one count was recorded for this clonotype. The chain recombines TRBV6-4 with TRBJ1-2; D gene ambiguous. Between the trimmed V and J ends, which lost 0 bases and 7 bases, there was a span of 9 bases. Germline V lookup: CDR1 MRHNA, CDR2 SNTAGT. The CDR3 covers 13 residues. The CDR3 sequence is CASSDSGLGGYTF. DNA for the CDR3: TGTGCCAGCAGTGACTCAGGGCTGGGTGGCTACACCTTC.

V and J are TRBV20-1 and TRBJ1-4; the D is unclear. The CDR3 loop spans 13 amino acids. CDR1 is DFQATT, CDR2 SNEGSKA, per germline (reference sequence). Trimming removed 3 bases at V and 6 bases at J, with 11 bases between. CDR3 DNA: TGCAGTGCTAGGGACGGCCTAGATGAAAAACTGTTTTTT. It codes for CSARDGLDEKLFF.

This chain uses TRBV6-5 with TRBJ2-3; weak D call: TRBD2 (6 bases). Germline V gene lookup returns CDR1 MNHEY and CDR2 SVGAGI. V was cut by 7 bases and J by 1 base, with 18 bases left in between. The CDR3 is made up of 16 amino acids. The CDR3 is CASIPPGGLRTDTQYF. CDR3 bases: TGTGCCAGCATCCCTCCCGGGGGTCTTCGCACAGATACGCAGTATTTT.

The chain joins TRBV6-5 to TRBJ2-2; the match to TRBD1 covers 8 bases. The CDR3 has 17 amino acids. The ends lost 2 bases at V and 5 bases at J; junction bases unmatched: 10. Germline V CDR1 and CDR2: MNHEY, SVGAGI. The CDR3: CASSYGTGTGGTGELFF. As DNA, the CDR3 is TGTGCCAGCAGTTACGGAACCGGGACAGGAGGAACCGGGGAGCTGTTTTTT.

This chain connects TRBV12-3 or TRBV12-4 to TRBJ2-2; D uncertain. V was trimmed by 6 bases and J by 1 base, leaving 12 bases between them. The CDR3 sequence is 15 residues long. In DNA form, the CDR3 reads TGTGCCAGCAGCTCCCCCACAGAGAACACCGGGGAGCTGTTTTTT. It yields the protein CASSSPTENTGELFF.

Only a few counts were recorded for this clonotype. DNA for the CDR3: TGTGCCGGACTTAGCGGCGGGAGGGACAATGAGCAGTTCTTC. Its protein product is CAGLSGGRDNEQFF. This chain connects TRBV5-5 to TRBJ2-1; 9 bases match TRBD2. The germline CDR1 and CDR2 sequences are SGHKS and YYEKEE (reference sequence). The trim removed 10 bases at V and 5 bases at J, leaving 10 bases unmatched. The CDR3 runs 14 residues.

The J gene is TRBJ2-7, the V gene TRBV20-1, with a tentative D call TRBD1 (7 bases). This CDR3 is 15 amino acids long. Trimming took 0 bases from V and 3 from J, leaving 15 bases between them. CDR1 and CDR2 from the germline V gene are DFQATT and SNEGSKA (reference sequence). The CDR3 nucleotides are TGCAGTGCTAGAGATTCAGCAGGGGGAGGCTACGAGCAGTACTTC. It encodes CSARDSAGGGYEQYF.

Only one count was recorded for this clonotype. The chain joins TRBV20-1 to TRBJ2-3; D remains unclear. V was pared by 7 bases and J by 0 bases, with 11 bases between. In germline, CDR1 is DFQATT, CDR2 SNEGSKA (reference sequence). CDR3 length: 13 amino acids. The CDR3 region has the DNA TGCAGTGACGCGAATCCTAGCACAGATACGCAGTATTTT. Amino acid sequence: CSDANPSTDTQYF.

This clonotype came up a few times. The chain joins TRBV9 to TRBJ2-1; D may be TRBD2 (7 bases). V was cut by 4 bases and J by 10 bases, with 21 bases left in between. The CDR3 totals 15 residues. Germline CDR1 is SGDLS and CDR2 is YYNGEE. CDR3 residues: CASSLSEGGPREQFF. DNA of the CDR3: TGTGCCAGCAGCCTCTCAGAGGGGGGGCCTAGGGAGCAGTTCTTC.

The rearrangement joins TRBV12-3 or TRBV12-4 to TRBJ1-3; tentatively, D is TRBD1 (6 bases). V lost 6 bases and J lost 3, with 15 bases in between. The CDR3 spans 15 residues. The CDR3 region is CASSPRGRSGNTIYF. The DNA of the CDR3 is TGTGCCAGCAGCCCCCGGGGGCGAAGTGGAAACACCATATATTTT.

This chain links TRBV10-3 with TRBJ2-1; D is ambiguous. The V gene lost 10 bases and the J gene lost 9 bases, with 19 bases spanning the gap. This CDR3 is built from 13 residues. Germline V gene lookup returns CDR1 ENHRY and CDR2 SYGVKD. The CDR3 spells CATYDPRTPEQFF. DNA of the CDR3: TGTGCCACCTATGACCCCAGGACCCCTGAGCAGTTCTTC.

This chain uses TRBV15 with TRBJ1-2; D unresolved. The germline gives CDR1 LNHNV, CDR2 YYDKDF (reference sequence). This CDR3 comprises 18 residues. V gave up 4 bases and J gave up 4 bases, with 25 bases separating them. In nucleotides, the CDR3 is TGTGCCACCAGCACCCTTTCGGACTCACTCAGCCCCATCTATGGCTACACCTTC. It encodes CATSTLSDSLSPIYGYTF.

The CDR3 DNA follows: TGTGCCAGCAGGTCACTTGAGGACAATGAGCAGTTCTTC. Its protein product is CASRSLEDNEQFF. J is TRBJ2-1 and V is TRBV6-5; no clear D gene. The CDR3 is 13 amino acids. The germline CDR1 and CDR2 sequences are MNHEY and SVGAGI. The V end lost 6 bases, the J end lost 5 bases, and 11 bases lay between the germline ends.

This clonotype was counted ten times or more. The genes are TRBV11-3 and TRBJ1-1; the match to TRBD1 covers 8 bases. After removal of 2 bases from V and 1 base from J, the junction contained 3 bases not matched to a gene. CDR1 is SGHNT and CDR2 is YENEEA in the germline V gene. The length of the CDR3 is 15 residues. The chain's CDR3 is CASSLSGTGNTEAFF. CDR3 bases: TGTGCCAGCAGCTTAAGCGGGACAGGGAACACTGAAGCTTTCTTT.

V gene TRBV14 combines with J gene TRBJ2-5; the D gene could be TRBD1 or TRBD2 (6 bases each). The germline V gene encodes CDR1 SGHDN and CDR2 FVKESK. There are 15 residues in the CDR3. V lost 2 bases and J lost 5, with 15 bases in between. The CDR3 loop is CASSQRGRSGETQYF. Here the CDR3 DNA reads TGTGCCAGCAGCCAACGGGGGCGGAGCGGGGAGACCCAGTACTTC. Based on the CDR3 plus reference TRBV14 and TRBJ2-5, the full variable domain is EAGVTQFPSHSVIEKGQTVTLRCDPISGHDNLYWYRRVMGKEIKFLLHFVKESKQDESGMPNNRFLAERTGGTYSTLKVQPAELEDSGVYFCASSQRGRSGETQYFGPGTRLLVL.

The chain uses TRBV29-1 and TRBJ1-1; D might be TRBD1 (5 bases). CDR1 and CDR2 from the germline V gene are SQVTM and ANQGSEA. The CDR3 consists of 14 residues. V lost 5 bases to trimming and J lost 1 base, with 14 bases between them. The CDR3 bases are TGCAGCGTTCACGAAAGTGGGGGGAACACTGAAGCTTTCTTT. Its protein product is CSVHESGGNTEAFF.

The CDR3 DNA follows: TGCGCCAGCAGCCAAGCGTTTAGCGGGAGCACAGATACGCAGTATTTT. Residues: CASSQAFSGSTDTQYF. The V call is TRBV4-3, the J call TRBJ2-3, with 7 bases lining up with TRBD2. The CDR3 is made up of 16 amino acids. V gave up 1 base and J gave up 0 bases; unmatched junction bases: 4. Germline V gene lookup returns CDR1 LGHNA and CDR2 YSLEER.

V gene TRBV6-6 combines with J gene TRBJ1-2; D may be TRBD1 (6 bases). V was cut by 7 bases and J by 8 bases, with 17 bases left in between. The germline V gene has CDR1 MNHNY and CDR2 SVGAGI (reference sequence). The CDR3 has 13 residues. The CDR3 region has the DNA TGTGCCAGCACCCCGAGGGGGGGGCACGGCTACACCTTC. Protein: CASTPRGGHGYTF.

The chain carries TRBV5-1 and TRBJ2-1, with D tentatively TRBD2 (6 bases). The CDR3 length is 13 residues. Per the germline V gene, CDR1 is SGHRS and CDR2 is YFSETQ. V was cut by 4 bases and J by 6 bases, with 11 bases left in between. CDR3 region: CASSVEGGNEQFF. CDR3 DNA sequence: TGCGCCAGCAGCGTGGAGGGTGGCAATGAGCAGTTCTTC.

This clonotype was counted between two and nine times. The chain recombines TRBV7-2 with TRBJ2-3, with 13 bases matching TRBD2. J lost 3 bases, V lost 4 bases, and 4 bases had no gene match. Germline V lookup: CDR1 SGHTA, CDR2 FQGNSA. The CDR3 spans 16 residues. The CDR3 region is CASSSTSGGITDTQYF. The CDR3 coding sequence is TGTGCCAGCAGCTCGACTAGCGGGGGGATTACAGATACGCAGTATTTT.

This clonotype has just a few counts. This chain uses TRBV7-9 with TRBJ2-5; a weak D match, TRBD2 (6 bases). The V gene lost 8 bases and the J gene lost 6 bases, with 16 bases spanning the gap. Germline CDR1 is SEHNR and CDR2 is FQNEAQ (reference sequence). This CDR3 contains 13 residues. For the CDR3, the DNA is TGTGCCAGCTCTCTCAAGGAGGGTCAGACCCAGTACTTC. It codes for CASSLKEGQTQYF.

The chain joins TRBV4-3 to TRBJ2-4; D is possibly TRBD2 (6 bases). Germline V gene sequence: CDR1 LGHNA, CDR2 YSLEER. CDR3 length: 18 amino acids. V shed 0 bases and J shed 0 bases, with 15 bases lying between them. The DNA for the CDR3 is TGCGCCAGCAGCCAAGATCTCGGAGGGGCGGCAGCCAAAAACATTCAGTACTTC. It codes for CASSQDLGGAAAKNIQYF.

About this clonotype: An end of the junction differs from the germline gene, which may be a read error. This chain joins TRBV6-5 and TRBJ2-5; 7 nucleotides align to TRBD2. The CDR3 is 15 residues long. Germline-derived CDR1 and CDR2 are MNHEY and SVGAGI. CDR3 nucleotides: TGTGCCAGCAGTCCGGGGGGTCGACGAACCGAGAGCCAGTACTTC. Its translation: CASSPGGRRTESQYF.

This clonotype has more than one count but fewer than ten. This CDR3 reads CATSDPIAGVSFF. The CDR3 nucleotides read TGTGCCACCAGTGATCCGATAGCGGGAGTAAGTTTCTTC. The V gene is TRBV24-1, the J gene TRBJ2-1; TRBD2 matches at 9 bases. Trimming cost V 3 bases and J 16 bases; bases outside gene matches: 9. The germline CDR1 and CDR2 sequences are KGHDR and SFDVKD. This CDR3 is built from 13 residues.

In this sample, this clonotype turned up a few times. The chain employs TRBV12-3 or TRBV12-4 and TRBJ1-1; maybe TRBD1 (5 bases). The CDR3 consists of 14 residues. V dropped 3 bases and J dropped 5 bases, with 13 bases sitting between them. The CDR3 region is CASSFGGSVTEAFF. The DNA for the CDR3 is TGTGCCAGCAGTTTTGGGGGGTCGGTGACTGAAGCTTTCTTT.

This clonotype was seen a handful of times. The gene calls are TRBV29-1 and TRBJ2-1; tentatively, D is TRBD1 or TRBD2 (5 bases each). In germline, CDR1 is SQVTM, CDR2 ANQGSEA. The CDR3 has 14 residues. V was trimmed by 6 bases and J by 0 bases, leaving 12 bases between them. CDR3 in amino acids: CSVRPGTSYNEQFF. DNA for the CDR3: TGCAGCGTGCGCCCAGGGACCTCCTACAATGAGCAGTTCTTC.

The V and J genes are TRBV20-1 and TRBJ1-5, with a weak D call TRBD1 (5 bases). With 5 bases removed from V and 7 bases from J, the gap between germline ends came to 18 bases. Germline V gene data show CDR1 as DFQATT and CDR2 as SNEGSKA (reference sequence). The CDR3 is 14 residues long. The CDR3 bases are TGCAGTGCTCCGGACCCAGACAGCGTCCAGCCCCAGCATTTT. This codes for CSAPDPDSVQPQHF.

The DNA for the CDR3 is TGCAGCGTTGGGGGGCAAGGGGCGGGCTATGGCTACACCTTC. Its translation: CSVGGQGAGYGYTF. This chain connects TRBV29-1 to TRBJ1-2; tentatively, D is TRBD1 (6 bases). V gave up 4 bases and J gave up 4 bases, with 16 bases separating them. The CDR3 sequence is 14 residues long. The germline V gene has CDR1 SQVTM and CDR2 ANQGSEA.

This clonotype turned up a few times. The V call is TRBV5-6, the J call TRBJ2-7; D is possibly TRBD1 (5 bases). The length of the CDR3 is 13 residues. In germline, CDR1 is SGHDT, CDR2 YYEEEE. V was trimmed by 7 bases and J by 9 bases, leaving 20 bases between them. The CDR3, as DNA: TGTGCCAGCGGCCAGGGCGGACCAGGGTGGCAGTACTTC. Translating it yields CASGQGGPGWQYF.